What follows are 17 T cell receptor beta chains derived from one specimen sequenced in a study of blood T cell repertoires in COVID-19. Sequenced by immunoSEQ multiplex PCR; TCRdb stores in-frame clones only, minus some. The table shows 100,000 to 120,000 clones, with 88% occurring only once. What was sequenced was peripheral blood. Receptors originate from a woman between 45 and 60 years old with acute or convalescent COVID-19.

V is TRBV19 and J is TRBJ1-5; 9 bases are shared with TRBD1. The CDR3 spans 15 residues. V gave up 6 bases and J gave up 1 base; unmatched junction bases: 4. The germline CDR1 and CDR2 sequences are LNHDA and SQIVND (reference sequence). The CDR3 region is CASRPTGGSNQPQHF. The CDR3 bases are TGTGCCAGTAGGCCGACAGGGGGAAGCAATCAGCCCCAGCATTTT.

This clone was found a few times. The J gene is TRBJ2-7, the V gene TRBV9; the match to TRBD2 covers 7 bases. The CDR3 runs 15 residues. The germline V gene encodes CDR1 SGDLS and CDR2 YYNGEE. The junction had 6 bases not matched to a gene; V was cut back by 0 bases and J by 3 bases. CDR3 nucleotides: TGTGCCAGCAGCGTAGGTCCAGCGGGACTCTACGAGCAGTACTTC. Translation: CASSVGPAGLYEQYF.

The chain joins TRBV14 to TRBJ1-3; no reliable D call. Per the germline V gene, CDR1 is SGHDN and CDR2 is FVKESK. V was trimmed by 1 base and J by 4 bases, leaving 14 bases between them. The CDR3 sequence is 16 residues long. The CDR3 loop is CASSQVQPRLGNTIYF. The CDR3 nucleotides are TGTGCCAGCAGCCAAGTACAGCCACGTTTGGGAAACACCATATATTTT. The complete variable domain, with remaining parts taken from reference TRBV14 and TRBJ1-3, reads EAGVTQFPSHSVIEKGQTVTLRCDPISGHDNLYWYRRVMGKEIKFLLHFVKESKQDESGMPNNRFLAERTGGTYSTLKVQPAELEDSGVYFCASSQVQPRLGNTIYFGEGSWLTVV.

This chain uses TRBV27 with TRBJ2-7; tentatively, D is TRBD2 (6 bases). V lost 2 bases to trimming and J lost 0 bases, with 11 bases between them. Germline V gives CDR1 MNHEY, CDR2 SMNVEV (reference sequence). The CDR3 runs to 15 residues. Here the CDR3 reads CASSLLGGISYEQYF. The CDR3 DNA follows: TGTGCCAGCAGTTTACTTGGCGGGATCTCCTACGAGCAGTACTTC.

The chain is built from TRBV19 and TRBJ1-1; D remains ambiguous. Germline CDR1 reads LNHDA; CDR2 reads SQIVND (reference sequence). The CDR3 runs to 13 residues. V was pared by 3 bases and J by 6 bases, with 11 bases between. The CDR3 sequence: CASSIGLHPEAFF. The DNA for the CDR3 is TGTGCCAGTAGTATTGGGCTTCACCCTGAAGCTTTCTTT.

In DNA, the CDR3 is TGTGCCAGCAGCCTGGACAGGGCTAAATACGAGCAGTACTTC. Its translation: CASSLDRAKYEQYF. The chain carries TRBV14 and TRBJ2-7; 8 bases are a match to TRBD1. Germline V lookup: CDR1 SGHDN, CDR2 FVKESK. The J segment lost 4 bases and the V segment lost 4 bases, leaving 6 bases of the junction unmatched. CDR3 size: 14 residues.

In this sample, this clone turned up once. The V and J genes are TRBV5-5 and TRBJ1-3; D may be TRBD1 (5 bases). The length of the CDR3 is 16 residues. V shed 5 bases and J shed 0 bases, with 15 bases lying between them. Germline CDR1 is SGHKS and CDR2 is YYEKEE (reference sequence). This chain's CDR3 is CASRPGTVLSGNTIYF. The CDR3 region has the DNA TGTGCCAGCAGGCCCGGGACTGTCCTCTCTGGAAACACCATATATTTT.

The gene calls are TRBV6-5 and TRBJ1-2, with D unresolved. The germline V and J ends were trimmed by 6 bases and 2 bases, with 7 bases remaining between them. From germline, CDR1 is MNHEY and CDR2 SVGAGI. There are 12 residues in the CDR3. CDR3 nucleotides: TGTGCCAGCAGGGCAGTGAACTATGGCTACACCTTC. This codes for CASRAVNYGYTF.

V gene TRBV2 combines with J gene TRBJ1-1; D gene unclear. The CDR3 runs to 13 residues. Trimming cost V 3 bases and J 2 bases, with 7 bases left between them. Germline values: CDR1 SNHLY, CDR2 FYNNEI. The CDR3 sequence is CASSDTGNTEAFF. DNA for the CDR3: TGTGCCAGCAGTGATACGGGAAACACTGAAGCTTTCTTT.

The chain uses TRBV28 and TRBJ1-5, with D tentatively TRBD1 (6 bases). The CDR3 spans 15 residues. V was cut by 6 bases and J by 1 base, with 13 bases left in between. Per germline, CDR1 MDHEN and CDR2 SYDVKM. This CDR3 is CASSAEGGSNQPQHF. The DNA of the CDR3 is TGTGCCAGCAGCGCAGAAGGGGGAAGCAATCAGCCCCAGCATTTT.

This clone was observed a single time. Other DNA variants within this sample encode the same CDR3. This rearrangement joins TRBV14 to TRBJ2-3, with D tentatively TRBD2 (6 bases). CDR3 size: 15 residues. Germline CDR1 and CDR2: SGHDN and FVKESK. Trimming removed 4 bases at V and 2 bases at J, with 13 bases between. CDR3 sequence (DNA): TGTGCCAGCAGCCTGGGCAGCGGGTCCACAGATACGCAGTATTTT. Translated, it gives CASSLGSGSTDTQYF.

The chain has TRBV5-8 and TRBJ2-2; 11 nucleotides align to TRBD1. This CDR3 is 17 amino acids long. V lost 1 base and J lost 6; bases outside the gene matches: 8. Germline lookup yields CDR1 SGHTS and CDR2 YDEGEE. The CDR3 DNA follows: TGTGCCAGCAGCTTGTTAGGACAGGGGGCGATCGCCGGGGAGCTGTTTTTT. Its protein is CASSLLGQGAIAGELFF.

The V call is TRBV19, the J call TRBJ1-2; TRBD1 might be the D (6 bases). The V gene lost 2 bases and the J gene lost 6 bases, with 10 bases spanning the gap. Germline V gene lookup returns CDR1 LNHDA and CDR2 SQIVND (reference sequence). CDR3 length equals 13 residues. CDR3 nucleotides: TGTGCCAGTAGTATAATATCAGGGGATGGCTACACCTTC. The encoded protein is CASSIISGDGYTF.

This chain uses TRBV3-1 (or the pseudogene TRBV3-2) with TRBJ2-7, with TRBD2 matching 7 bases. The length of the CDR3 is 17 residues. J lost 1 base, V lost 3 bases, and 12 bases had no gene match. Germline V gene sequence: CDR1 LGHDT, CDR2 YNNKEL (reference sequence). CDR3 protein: CASSQAAGRLLSYEQYF. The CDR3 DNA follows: TGTGCCAGCAGCCAGGCAGCGGGAAGGCTTTTGTCCTACGAGCAGTACTTC.

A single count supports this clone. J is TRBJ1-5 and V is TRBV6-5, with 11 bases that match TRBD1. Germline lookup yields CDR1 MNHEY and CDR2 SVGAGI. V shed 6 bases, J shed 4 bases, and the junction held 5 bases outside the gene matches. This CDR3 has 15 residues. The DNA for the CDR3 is TGTGCCAGCAGGCCGGGACAGGGGGAAAATCAGCCCCAGCATTTT. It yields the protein CASRPGQGENQPQHF.

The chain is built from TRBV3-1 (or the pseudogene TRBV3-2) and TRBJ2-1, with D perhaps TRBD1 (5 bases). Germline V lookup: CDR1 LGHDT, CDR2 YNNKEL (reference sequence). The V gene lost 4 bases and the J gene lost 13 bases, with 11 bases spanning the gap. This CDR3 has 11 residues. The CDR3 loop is CASSLLTVQFF. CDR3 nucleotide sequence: TGTGCCAGCAGCCTTTTGACAGTCCAGTTCTTC.

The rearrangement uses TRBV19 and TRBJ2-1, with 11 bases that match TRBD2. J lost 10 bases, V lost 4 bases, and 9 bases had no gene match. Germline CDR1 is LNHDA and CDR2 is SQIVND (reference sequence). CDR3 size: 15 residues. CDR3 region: CASSTRLAGLKEQFF. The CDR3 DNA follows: TGTGCCAGTAGTACTAGACTAGCGGGACTGAAAGAGCAGTTCTTC.